One and the same sample provided the 18 T cell receptor beta chains below, sequenced in a study of shared clonotypes between healthy human individuals. The assay was immunoSEQ multiplex PCR, and TCRdb's table has in-frame clones only and misses some. The table records around 2.3 million clones, almost 96% of them present only once. Sample: naive CD4+ T cells sorted from blood. Subset meaning: CD45RA+ positively selected. The receptors derive from a man aged 18-30 years in good health.

This rearrangement joins TRBV11-3 to TRBJ1-1; possible D gene TRBD1, 5 bases. CDR1 is SGHNT, CDR2 YENEEA, per germline. The CDR3 spans 15 residues. Trimming took 5 bases from V and 1 from J, leaving 14 bases between them. CDR3 DNA: TGTGCCAGCAGCCCAGGGAACGGTTGGAACACTGAAGCTTTCTTT. Amino acid sequence: CASSPGNGWNTEAFF.

The chain combines TRBV5-4 with TRBJ1-1; 8 nucleotides match TRBD1. V gave up 5 bases and J gave up 5 bases; unmatched junction bases: 8. The germline V gene has CDR1 SGHNT and CDR2 YYREEE (reference sequence). This CDR3 is built from 14 residues. CDR3 residues: CASRVGQGGTEAFF. DNA of the CDR3: TGTGCCAGCAGGGTCGGACAGGGAGGAACTGAAGCTTTCTTT.

The chain employs TRBV6-1 and TRBJ2-1, with a possible D match to TRBD2 (6 bases). CDR1 is MNHNS and CDR2 is SASEGT in the germline V gene. V was shortened by 4 bases and J by 9 bases, with 22 bases between the two germline ends. CDR3 length: 16 amino acids. CDR3 sequence (DNA): TGTGCCAGCAGTGCTACGCCGGGACTCATTAAGGGTGAGCAGTTCTTC. Amino acid sequence: CASSATPGLIKGEQFF.

This clone was found once. The chain employs TRBV18 and TRBJ2-7, with 9 positions matching TRBD1. This CDR3 has 15 residues. With 0 bases clipped from V and 5 bases from J, the junction kept 5 bases outside the gene matches. Germline CDR1 reads KGHSH; CDR2 reads LQKENI. The CDR3: CASSPPGQGPHEQYF. The DNA for the CDR3 is TGTGCCAGCTCACCACCGGGACAGGGTCCCCACGAGCAGTACTTC.

V is TRBV10-3 and J is TRBJ2-3; 9 bases line up with TRBD1. Germline CDR1 ENHRY, CDR2 SYGVKD. The trim removed 6 bases at V and 5 bases at J, leaving 3 bases unmatched. CDR3 length equals 13 residues. The CDR3 region is CAIRRQGEDTQYF. The DNA for the CDR3 is TGTGCCATCAGGAGACAGGGGGAAGATACGCAGTATTTT.

V usage is TRBV5-3 and J usage is TRBJ2-2; D is uncertain. TRBV5-3 is classed as an ORF, of uncertain function. The CDR3 is 18 residues long. V was pared by 0 bases and J by 4 bases, with 19 bases between. Written as DNA, the CDR3 is TGTGCCAGAAGCTTGGCTTTGAAATCGGACCGAATCACCGGGGAGCTGTTTTTT. Amino acid sequence: CARSLALKSDRITGELFF.

This chain uses TRBV7-9 with TRBJ2-3; TRBD2 matches 11 bases. The trim removed 5 bases at V and 3 bases at J, leaving 4 bases unmatched. This CDR3 contains 15 residues. From germline, CDR1 is SEHNR and CDR2 FQNEAQ (reference sequence). The chain's CDR3 is CASSPTSGRTDTQYF. Here the CDR3 DNA reads TGTGCCAGCAGCCCTACTAGCGGGAGAACAGATACGCAGTATTTT. Filled out from reference TRBV7-9 and TRBJ2-3, the complete variable domain reads DTGVSQNPRHKITKRGQNVTFRCDPISEHNRLYWYRQTLGQGPEFLTYFQNEAQLEKSRLLSDRFSAERPKGSFSTLEIQRTEQGDSAMYLCASSPTSGRTDTQYFGPGTRLTVL.

The gene calls are TRBV29-1 and TRBJ2-7; D gene ambiguous. Germline assignment: CDR1 SQVTM and CDR2 ANQGSEA. This CDR3 has 11 residues. Trimming removed 4 bases from V and 6 bases from J, with 10 bases in between. The CDR3 protein is CSVVSVGEQYF. CDR3 nucleotides: TGCAGCGTTGTCTCTGTCGGCGAGCAGTACTTC.

The chain combines TRBV7-2 with TRBJ2-7; the match to TRBD2 covers 9 bases. Trimming cost V 5 bases and J 2 bases; bases outside gene matches: 4. The CDR3 runs 14 residues. CDR1 and CDR2 (germline): SGHTA, FQGNSA. Here the CDR3 reads CASSNSGSAYEQYF. CDR3 nucleotides: TGTGCCAGCAGCAATAGCGGGAGCGCCTACGAGCAGTACTTC.

The chain couples TRBV27 to TRBJ2-3; D not resolved. V was pared by 1 base and J by 0 bases, with 8 bases between. Germline loops: CDR1 MNHEY, CDR2 SMNVEV (reference sequence). The CDR3 contains 15 residues. CDR3 nucleotides: TGTGCCAGCAGTTTATATCAGGATAGCACAGATACGCAGTATTTT. This gives the protein CASSLYQDSTDTQYF.

The rearrangement links TRBV18 to TRBJ2-4, with D maybe TRBD1 (6 bases). V gave up 2 bases and J gave up 6 bases, with 14 bases separating them. The CDR3 extends over 15 amino acids. CDR1 is KGHSH, CDR2 LQKENI, per germline. CDR3 nucleotide sequence: TGTGCCAGCTCACCAGCCGCAGGGGAAGGAAACATTCAGTACTTC. This sequence encodes CASSPAAGEGNIQYF. Combining the CDR3 with reference TRBV18 and TRBJ2-4 gives the whole variable domain NAGVMQNPRHLVRRRGQEARLRCSPMKGHSHVYWYRQLPEEGLKFMVYLQKENIIDESGMPKERFSAEFPKEGPSILRIQQVVRGDSAAYFCASSPAAGEGNIQYFGAGTRLSVL.

This clone was seen only once. The junction does not match germline at one end; this may be a read error. The V gene is TRBV7-7, the J gene TRBJ2-5, with TRBD1 as a possible D gene (5 bases). In germline, CDR1 is SSHAT, CDR2 FNYEAQ (reference sequence). The CDR3 runs 13 residues. The CDR3 protein is CASSLDSQETQYF. CDR3 sequence (DNA): TGTGCTAGCAGCTTAGACAGCCAAGAGACCCAGTACTTC.

This chain uses TRBV10-3 with TRBJ1-6, with D uncertain. From germline, CDR1 is ENHRY and CDR2 SYGVKD. V was shortened by 4 bases and J by 0 bases, with 4 bases between the two germline ends. The CDR3 totals 14 residues. The CDR3 DNA follows: TGTGCCATCAGTGCGGACTCCTATAATTCACCCCTCCACTTT. This sequence encodes CAISADSYNSPLHF.

The chain links TRBV19 to TRBJ2-2; perhaps TRBD1 as D (5 bases). Germline-derived CDR1 and CDR2 are LNHDA and SQIVND (reference sequence). Trimming stripped 0 bases from V and 2 bases from J, with 10 bases between. The CDR3 runs to 16 residues. CDR3 sequence reads: CASSIDGQGNTGELFF. CDR3 sequence (DNA): TGTGCCAGTAGTATAGACGGGCAGGGTAACACCGGGGAGCTGTTTTTT.

Worth noting for this clone: Other DNA variants within this sample encode the same CDR3. The chain joins TRBV2 to TRBJ1-1; no reliable D call. The CDR3 length is 13 residues. Per the germline V gene, CDR1 is SNHLY and CDR2 is FYNNEI. Trimming left V 4 bases short and J 0 bases short, with 6 bases between. CDR3 sequence reads: CASSVGMNTEAFF. The CDR3, as DNA: TGTGCCAGCAGTGTCGGGATGAACACTGAAGCTTTCTTT.

The sample holds one count of this clone. The chain uses TRBV5-1 and TRBJ2-7; a weak D match, TRBD2 (6 bases). Trimming cost V 5 bases and J 0 bases, with 15 bases left between them. The CDR3 has 15 amino acids. Germline values: CDR1 SGHRS, CDR2 YFSETQ. The CDR3 is CASSSVAGNSYEQYF. CDR3 bases: TGCGCCAGCAGTTCGGTTGCGGGAAACTCCTACGAGCAGTACTTC. Full variable domain (outside the CDR3, taken from reference TRBV5-1 and TRBJ2-7): KAGVTQTPRYLIKTRGQQVTLSCSPISGHRSVSWYQQTPGQGLQFLFEYFSETQRNKGNFPGRFSGRQFSNSRSEMNVSTLELGDSALYLCASSSVAGNSYEQYFGPGTRLTVT.

This clone was picked up a small number of times. The V gene is TRBV6-1, the J gene TRBJ2-7; 7 bases match TRBD1. The CDR3 is made up of 15 amino acids. The V segment lost 2 bases and the J segment 3 bases; nucleotides outside the gene matches: 7. Germline lookup yields CDR1 MNHNS and CDR2 SASEGT. Written as DNA, the CDR3 is TGTGCCAGCAGTGAAAGGTGGCAGGGGGTCTACGAGCAGTACTTC. Protein sequence: CASSERWQGVYEQYF.

As concerns this clone: Other DNA sequences of this sample code for an identical CDR3. The genes are TRBV9 and TRBJ1-2; possibly TRBD1 for D (6 bases). Germline-derived CDR1 and CDR2 are SGDLS and YYNGEE. V lost 3 bases and J lost 5, with 8 bases in between. The CDR3 spans 12 residues. CDR3 DNA sequence: TGTGCCAGCAGCGAGGGGGGTTATGGCTACACCTTC. Amino acids: CASSEGGYGYTF.